Each of the 27 T cell receptor beta chains below was sequenced from the same sample in a study of blood T cells in healthy people across ages. Sample-barcoded 5' priming and a J-beta primer mix drove a second PCR of 7 to 11 cycles. In TCRdb, the 5' RACE reads were re-called with MiXCR into one record per CDR3 protein. In the table there are some 1.6 million distinct CDR3 sequences, 30% to 40% of which are singletons. The sequencing sample was made of blood. Receptors were obtained from a woman aged 30 to 39 in good health.

The rearrangement uses TRBV5-1 and TRBJ2-3; 8 bases match TRBD2. V shed 0 bases, J shed 4 bases, and the junction held 13 bases outside the gene matches. The CDR3 has 18 amino acids. Per germline, CDR1 SGHRS and CDR2 YFSETQ. In nucleotides, the CDR3 is TGCGCCAGCAGCTTGGATCAGGGACTAGTGGGAGCGGCAGATACGCAGTATTTT. Encoded protein: CASSLDQGLVGAADTQYF.

This clonotype was seen only a few times. This chain links TRBV4-1 with TRBJ2-3; D possibly corresponds to TRBD2 (5 bases). V gave up 2 bases and J gave up 4 bases, with 10 bases separating them. The CDR3 contains 14 residues. Per germline, CDR1 MGHRA and CDR2 YSYEKL. The CDR3 sequence: CASSQRGRPDTQYF. CDR3 DNA sequence: TGCGCCAGCAGCCAAAGAGGGAGACCAGATACGCAGTATTTT.

This clonotype was seen ten or more times. CDR3 DNA: TGTGCCAGCAGCCTTACACCGGGACGGAGGCAAGAGACCCAGTACTTC. The encoded protein is CASSLTPGRRQETQYF. V gene TRBV12-3 or TRBV12-4 combines with J gene TRBJ2-5; D might be TRBD1 or TRBD2, each matching 5 bases. V gave up 6 bases and J gave up 2 bases, with 19 bases separating them. The CDR3 spans 16 residues.

This clonotype was found a few times. The chain joins TRBV7-2 to TRBJ1-5, with D uncertain. Per germline, CDR1 SGHTA and CDR2 FQGNSA. V lost 1 base to trimming and J lost 6 bases, with 7 bases between them. The CDR3 totals 13 residues. DNA for the CDR3: TGTGCCAGCAGCTTAGGGCAAATTCAGCCCCAGCATTTT. This encodes CASSLGQIQPQHF.

This clonotype appeared a few times. V usage is TRBV6-2 or TRBV6-3 and J usage is TRBJ2-1, with 13 bases aligning to TRBD2. This CDR3 spans 19 amino acids. V trimming: 0 bases; J trimming: 4 bases; junction bases outside the gene matches: 9. Germline assignment: CDR1 MNHEY and CDR2 SVGEGT. The CDR3 here is CASSYSIPLAGGPYNEQFF. Written as DNA, the CDR3 is TGTGCCAGCAGTTACTCGATCCCACTAGCGGGGGGGCCGTACAATGAGCAGTTCTTC.

This clonotype was observed many times. This chain uses TRBV4-2 with TRBJ2-7, with D unclear. V was cut by 0 bases and J by 2 bases, with 11 bases left in between. Germline loops: CDR1 LGHNA, CDR2 YNFKEQ. CDR3 length equals 15 residues. CDR3: CASSQDLAEAYEQYF. The CDR3 DNA is TGTGCCAGCAGCCAAGATTTGGCCGAGGCCTACGAGCAGTACTTC.

This clonotype appeared a few times. V gene TRBV18 combines with J gene TRBJ1-2; a weak D match, TRBD1 (5 bases). Trimming left V 3 bases short and J 3 bases short, with 8 bases between. The CDR3 runs 13 residues. Germline CDR1 and CDR2: KGHSH and LQKENI. The CDR3 loop reads CASSPEGDYGYTF. DNA for the CDR3: TGTGCCAGCTCACCGGAAGGGGACTATGGCTACACCTTC.

The V call is TRBV5-1, the J call TRBJ1-2; tentatively, D is TRBD1 (5 bases). The CDR3 is 15 amino acids. V lost 3 bases and J lost 5, with 17 bases in between. Germline loops: CDR1 SGHRS, CDR2 YFSETQ. CDR3 residues: CASSSDTSPGYGYTF. The CDR3 DNA reads TGCGCCAGCAGCTCGGACACCTCACCCGGATATGGCTACACCTTC.

This clonotype was seen more than once but under ten times. The J gene is TRBJ2-2, the V gene TRBV27; D gene ambiguous. Trimming took 3 bases from V and 0 from J, leaving 11 bases between them. Germline-derived CDR1 and CDR2 are MNHEY and SMNVEV (reference sequence). CDR3 length: 16 residues. The CDR3 DNA follows: TGTGCCAGCAGTTTTCGTGGTGATGCGAACACCGGGGAGCTGTTTTTT. Its translation: CASSFRGDANTGELFF.

This clonotype was counted between two and nine times. The chain joins TRBV20-1 to TRBJ2-1, with TRBD2 matching 9 bases. The V and J ends lost 2 bases and 6 bases, in that order; junction bases with no gene match: 5. The CDR3 is 14 amino acids. CDR1 and CDR2 from the germline V gene are DFQATT and SNEGSKA (reference sequence). The CDR3 nucleotides are TGCAGTGCTAGAACGCGGGGGGGCCTCAATGAGCAGTTCTTC. Translated: CSARTRGGLNEQFF.

This clonotype was seen repeatedly, ten times or more. The chain is built from TRBV5-1 and TRBJ2-1, with TRBD2 matching over 8 bases. CDR3 length: 15 amino acids. V lost 3 bases and J lost 13; bases outside the gene matches: 15. Per the germline V gene, CDR1 is SGHRS and CDR2 is YFSETQ. This CDR3 is CASSSAETLGLAQFF. The CDR3 bases are TGCGCCAGCAGCTCAGCCGAGACACTTGGACTAGCTCAGTTCTTC.

This clonotype was found once. CDR3 nucleotides: TGTGCCAGCAGCTTAAAAGCTGGGACTAATGAAAAACTGTTTTTT. This translates into CASSLKAGTNEKLFF. This chain joins TRBV7-9 and TRBJ1-4, with D unresolved. V lost 2 bases and J 2 bases, leaving 9 bases between the germline ends. Looked up from germline, CDR1 is SEHNR and CDR2 is FQNEAQ (reference sequence). This CDR3 is built from 15 residues.

The V call is TRBV29-1, the J call TRBJ2-1; the D call may be TRBD1 or TRBD2 (5 bases each). Germline CDR1 SQVTM, CDR2 ANQGSEA. The CDR3 sequence is 13 residues long. V was clipped by 3 bases and J by 7 bases, with 13 bases between them. CDR3 in DNA: TGCAGCGTTGAGGGACCTGCCGGGAATGAGCAGTTCTTC. Translation: CSVEGPAGNEQFF.

The V call is TRBV28, the J call TRBJ1-2; no clear D gene. Germline V gene lookup returns CDR1 MDHEN and CDR2 SYDVKM. Trimming cost V 6 bases and J 4 bases, with 9 bases left between them. The CDR3 contains 12 residues. The DNA of the CDR3 is TGTGCCAGCAGACGAGCACCCTATGGCTACACCTTC. This sequence encodes CASRRAPYGYTF.

This clonotype was observed a handful of times. The chain combines TRBV7-8 with TRBJ2-1; 7 positions agree with TRBD2. The V gene's germline CDR1 is SGHVS and CDR2 FQNEAQ. With 7 bases clipped from V and 8 bases from J, the junction kept 17 bases outside the gene matches. The CDR3 is made up of 16 amino acids. The CDR3 here is CASIPQVSSGEDEQFF. DNA for the CDR3: TGTGCCAGCATCCCCCAGGTGTCTAGCGGTGAGGATGAGCAGTTCTTC.

The V and J genes are TRBV13 and TRBJ2-1; 8 positions match TRBD1. In germline, CDR1 is PRHDT, CDR2 FYEKMQ (reference sequence). J was trimmed by 5 bases and V by 3 bases; bases with no gene match: 6. This CDR3 contains 15 residues. This CDR3 is CASSFSGTGDNEQFF. The CDR3 DNA is TGTGCCAGCAGCTTTAGTGGGACAGGAGACAATGAGCAGTTCTTC.

The J gene is TRBJ2-1, the V gene TRBV3-1, with 11 nucleotides matching TRBD2. Germline assignment: CDR1 LGHDT and CDR2 YNNKEL (reference sequence). The CDR3 length is 15 residues. V dropped 1 base and J dropped 11; count of bases not matched to a gene: 7. As DNA, the CDR3 is TGTGCCAGCAGCCAAGTTACTAGCGGGGGATACCAGCAGTTCTTC. It encodes CASSQVTSGGYQQFF.

The J gene is TRBJ1-2, the V gene TRBV27, with D possibly TRBD1 on 6 matching bases. CDR3 length: 17 amino acids. The V end was cut by 5 bases, the J end by 0 bases, with 19 bases between. Germline V lookup: CDR1 MNHEY, CDR2 SMNVEV (reference sequence). This CDR3 reads CASSPGQIYSANYGYTF. The DNA for the CDR3 is TGTGCCAGCAGTCCAGGACAGATCTACAGTGCTAACTATGGCTACACCTTC.

In this sample, this clonotype turned up once. V is TRBV21-1 and J is TRBJ1-5; whether TRBD1, the table's D call, matches the DNA was not checked. TRBV21-1 is shown as a pseudogene. This CDR3 spans 15 amino acids. The CDR3 spells CASSKDRDGRQPQHF. The CDR3, as DNA: TGTGCCAGCAGCAAAGACAGGGATGGAAGGCAGCCCCAGCATTTT.

The J gene is TRBJ1-4, the V gene TRBV12-3 or TRBV12-4, with 11 bases fitting TRBD1. This CDR3 comprises 16 residues. The junction had 9 bases not matched to a gene; V was cut back by 5 bases and J by 7 bases. CDR3 sequence reads: CASSIGQGARSEKLFF. Written as DNA, the CDR3 is TGTGCCAGCAGTATCGGACAGGGGGCTCGGAGTGAAAAACTGTTTTTT.

The rearrangement joins TRBV9 to TRBJ2-1; D uncertain. The germline V gene encodes CDR1 SGDLS and CDR2 YYNGEE. Trimming cost V 2 bases and J 2 bases, with 5 bases left between them. This CDR3 is built from 13 residues. The CDR3 sequence is CASSVMPYNEQFF. DNA for the CDR3: TGTGCCAGCAGCGTGATGCCCTACAATGAGCAGTTCTTC.

The rearrangement uses TRBV5-1 and TRBJ1-2; TRBD1 aligns across 7 bases. The CDR3 length is 16 residues. The junction had 12 bases not matched to a gene; V was cut back by 4 bases and J by 3 bases. Germline-derived CDR1 and CDR2 are SGHRS and YFSETQ. CDR3 amino acids: CASSIGQVYDDYGYTF. CDR3 DNA sequence: TGCGCCAGCAGCATTGGACAGGTCTATGACGACTATGGCTACACCTTC.

The chain combines TRBV5-6 with TRBJ2-4; maybe TRBD2 (6 bases). The CDR3 loop spans 13 amino acids. The germline CDR1 and CDR2 sequences are SGHDT and YYEEEE. Trimming shortened V by 6 bases and J by 7 bases, and 14 bases separated the two germline ends. CDR3 DNA: TGTGCCAGCAATTACGCGGGATGGAACATTCAGTACTTC. Its protein product is CASNYAGWNIQYF. Combining the CDR3 with reference TRBV5-6 and TRBJ2-4 gives the whole variable domain DAGVTQSPTHLIKTRGQQVTLRCSPKSGHDTVSWYQQALGQGPQFIFQYYEEEERQRGNFPDRFSGHQFPNYSSELNVNALLLGDSALYLCASNYAGWNIQYFGAGTRLSVL.

This clonotype was counted only a few times. V gene TRBV4-1 combines with J gene TRBJ2-3; D perhaps matches TRBD2 (5 bases). The CDR3 consists of 18 residues. Looked up from germline, CDR1 is MGHRA and CDR2 is YSYEKL. V was pared by 0 bases and J by 5 bases, with 21 bases between. CDR3 in DNA: TGCGCCAGCAGCCAAGATTTAAGTGGAGGACTCTATGGAGATACGCAGTATTTT. Protein product: CASSQDLSGGLYGDTQYF.

V usage is TRBV5-1 and J usage is TRBJ2-1; perhaps TRBD2 as D (5 bases). This CDR3 contains 14 residues. V lost 3 bases and J 10 bases, leaving 17 bases between the germline ends. Germline lookup yields CDR1 SGHRS and CDR2 YFSETQ. CDR3 sequence reads: CASSSARPEEEQFF. In nucleotides, the CDR3 is TGCGCCAGCAGCTCAGCTCGTCCGGAGGAGGAGCAGTTCTTC.

This clonotype was counted between two and nine times. The chain has TRBV28 and TRBJ2-7; tentatively, D is TRBD1 or TRBD2 (5 bases each). This CDR3 has 13 residues. Germline V CDR1 and CDR2: MDHEN, SYDVKM. V was pared by 3 bases and J by 6 bases, with 12 bases between. For the CDR3, the DNA is TGTGCCAGCAGTTTGGGGCCGGGAACCGAGCAGTACTTC. Its protein is CASSLGPGTEQYF.

As to this clonotype: This could be a read error, since a much larger clone is one nucleotide away. The rearrangement uses TRBV10-3 and TRBJ2-5; no clear D gene. Trimming removed 3 bases from V and 7 bases from J, with 15 bases in between. The germline gives CDR1 ENHRY, CDR2 SYGVKD. This CDR3 is built from 14 residues. CDR3 DNA sequence: TGTGCCATCAGTGACCAAACTTCGGCGTGGACCCAGTACTTC. It translates to CAISDQTSAWTQYF.